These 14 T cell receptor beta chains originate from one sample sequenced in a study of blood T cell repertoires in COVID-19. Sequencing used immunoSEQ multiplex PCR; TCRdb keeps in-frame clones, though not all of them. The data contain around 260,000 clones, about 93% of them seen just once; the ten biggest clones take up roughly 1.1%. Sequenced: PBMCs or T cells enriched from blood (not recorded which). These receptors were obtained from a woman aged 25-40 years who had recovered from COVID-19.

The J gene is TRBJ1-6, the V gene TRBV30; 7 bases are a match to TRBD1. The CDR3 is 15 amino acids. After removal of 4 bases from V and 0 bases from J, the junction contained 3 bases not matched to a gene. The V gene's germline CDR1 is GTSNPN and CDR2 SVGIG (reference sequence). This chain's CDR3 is CAWKGQSSYNSPLHF. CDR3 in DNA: TGTGCCTGGAAGGGACAGAGCTCCTATAATTCACCCCTCCACTTT.

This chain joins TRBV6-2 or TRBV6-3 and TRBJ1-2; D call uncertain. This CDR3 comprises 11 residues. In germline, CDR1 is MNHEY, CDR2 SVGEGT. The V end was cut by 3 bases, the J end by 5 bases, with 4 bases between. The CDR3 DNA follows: TGTGCCAGCAGTTATCAGTATGGCTACACCTTC. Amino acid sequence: CASSYQYGYTF.

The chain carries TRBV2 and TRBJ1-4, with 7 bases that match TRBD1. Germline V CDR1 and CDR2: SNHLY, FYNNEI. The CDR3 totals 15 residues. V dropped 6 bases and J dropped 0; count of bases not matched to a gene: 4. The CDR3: CASRIQGSTNEKLFF. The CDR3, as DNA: TGTGCCAGCAGGATACAGGGGTCAACTAATGAAAAACTGTTTTTT.

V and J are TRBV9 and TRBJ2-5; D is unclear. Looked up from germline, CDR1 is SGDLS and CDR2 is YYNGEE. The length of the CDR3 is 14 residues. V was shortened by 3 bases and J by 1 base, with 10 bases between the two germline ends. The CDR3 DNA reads TGTGCCAGCAGCGCAGAAAACCGCCAAGAGACCCAGTACTTC. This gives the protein CASSAENRQETQYF. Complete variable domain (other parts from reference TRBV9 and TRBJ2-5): DSGVTQTPKHLITATGQRVTLRCSPRSGDLSVYWYQQSLDQGLQFLIQYYNGEERAKGNILERFSAQQFPDLHSELNLSSLELGDSALYFCASSAENRQETQYFGPGTRLLVL.

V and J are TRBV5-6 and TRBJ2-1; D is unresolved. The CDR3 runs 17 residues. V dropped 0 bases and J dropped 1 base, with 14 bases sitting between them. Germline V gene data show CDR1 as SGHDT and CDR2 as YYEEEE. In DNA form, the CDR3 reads TGTGCCAGCAGCTTGGCCCCCTGGAGCCTATCCTACAATGAGCAGTTCTTC. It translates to CASSLAPWSLSYNEQFF. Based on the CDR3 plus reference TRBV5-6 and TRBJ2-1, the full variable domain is DAGVTQSPTHLIKTRGQQVTLRCSPKSGHDTVSWYQQALGQGPQFIFQYYEEEERQRGNFPDRFSGHQFPNYSSELNVNALLLGDSALYLCASSLAPWSLSYNEQFFGPGTRLTVL.

Here the CDR3 DNA reads TGTGCCAGCAGTTACTCTGCAGGTACCTACGAGCAGTACTTC. Its protein is CASSYSAGTYEQYF. V gene TRBV6-5 combines with J gene TRBJ2-7, with D hard to call. The ends were cut back, 0 bases at V and 2 bases at J, with 8 bases in the middle. Germline assignment: CDR1 MNHEY and CDR2 SVGAGI. The CDR3 sequence is 14 residues long.

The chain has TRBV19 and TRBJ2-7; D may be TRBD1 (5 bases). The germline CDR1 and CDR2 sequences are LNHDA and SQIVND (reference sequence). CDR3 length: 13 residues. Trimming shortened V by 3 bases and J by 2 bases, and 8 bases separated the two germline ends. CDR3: CASSMTAAYEQYF. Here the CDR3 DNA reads TGTGCCAGTAGTATGACAGCAGCCTACGAGCAGTACTTC.

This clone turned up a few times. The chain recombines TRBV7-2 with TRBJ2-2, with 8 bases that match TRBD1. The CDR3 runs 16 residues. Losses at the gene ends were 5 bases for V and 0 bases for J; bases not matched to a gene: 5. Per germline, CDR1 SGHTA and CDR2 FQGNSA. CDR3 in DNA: TGTGCCAGCAGCCCGGAGACAGGGGCGAACACCGGGGAGCTGTTTTTT. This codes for CASSPETGANTGELFF.

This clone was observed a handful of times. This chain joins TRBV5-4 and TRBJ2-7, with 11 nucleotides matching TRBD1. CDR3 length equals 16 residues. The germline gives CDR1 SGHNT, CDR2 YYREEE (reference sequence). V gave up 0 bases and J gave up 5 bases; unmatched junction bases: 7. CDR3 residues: CASSLVPGQGVNEQYF. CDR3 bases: TGTGCCAGCAGCTTGGTCCCGGGACAGGGGGTTAACGAGCAGTACTTC.

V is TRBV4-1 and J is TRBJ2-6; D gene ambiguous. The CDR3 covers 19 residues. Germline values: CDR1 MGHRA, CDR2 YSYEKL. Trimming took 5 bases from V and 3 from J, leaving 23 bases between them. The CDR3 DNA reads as TGCGCCAGCAGCATTCAAGCTCTTGGTATCTCGTATGGGGCCAACGTCCTGACTTTC. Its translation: CASSIQALGISYGANVLTF.

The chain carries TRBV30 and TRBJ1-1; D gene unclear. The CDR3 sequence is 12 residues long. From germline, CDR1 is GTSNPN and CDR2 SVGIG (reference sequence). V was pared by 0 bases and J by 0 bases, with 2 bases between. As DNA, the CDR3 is TGTGCCTGGAGTGTTATGAACACTGAAGCTTTCTTT. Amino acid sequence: CAWSVMNTEAFF.

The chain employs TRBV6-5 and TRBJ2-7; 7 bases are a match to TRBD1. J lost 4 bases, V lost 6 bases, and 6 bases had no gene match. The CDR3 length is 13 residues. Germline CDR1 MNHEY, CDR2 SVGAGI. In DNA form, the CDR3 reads TGTGCCAGCAGCTGGACAGGAGATTACGAGCAGTACTTC. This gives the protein CASSWTGDYEQYF.

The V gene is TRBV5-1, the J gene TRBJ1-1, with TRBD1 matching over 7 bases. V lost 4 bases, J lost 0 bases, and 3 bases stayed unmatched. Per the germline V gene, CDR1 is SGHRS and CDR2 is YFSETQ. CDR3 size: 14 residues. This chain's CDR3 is CASSRDSMNTEAFF. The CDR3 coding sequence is TGCGCCAGCAGCAGGGACAGTATGAACACTGAAGCTTTCTTT.

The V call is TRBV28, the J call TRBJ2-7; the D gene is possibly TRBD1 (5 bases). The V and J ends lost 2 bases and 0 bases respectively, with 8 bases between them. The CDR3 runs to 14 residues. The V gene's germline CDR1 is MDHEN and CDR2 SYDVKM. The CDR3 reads CASSLGAHSYEQYF. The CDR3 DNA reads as TGTGCCAGCAGTTTAGGGGCCCACTCCTACGAGCAGTACTTC.